This T cell receptor beta chain stems from a study of blood T cell repertoires in COVID-19. Overall study: PBMCs, B-cell-depleted T cells, or T cells were the source of the cDNA or gDNA that made up the material.

Germline CDR1 SGHRS, CDR2 YFSETQ. The trim removed 0 bases at V and 5 bases at J, leaving 6 bases unmatched. The CDR3 runs 16 residues. Data came from immunoSEQ multiplex PCR; TCRdb stores just in-frame clones and leaves some out. In the table there are about 61,000 clones, 85% to 90% of which are singletons. The source material was peripheral blood. The rearrangement links TRBV5-1 to TRBJ2-1; TRBD2 aligns across 9 bases. The origin of this receptor is a woman over 75 with active COVID-19. This chain's CDR3 is CASSLEGSGGHNEQFF. The CDR3 nucleotides are TGCGCCAGCAGCTTGGAAGGTAGCGGGGGACACAATGAGCAGTTCTTC.